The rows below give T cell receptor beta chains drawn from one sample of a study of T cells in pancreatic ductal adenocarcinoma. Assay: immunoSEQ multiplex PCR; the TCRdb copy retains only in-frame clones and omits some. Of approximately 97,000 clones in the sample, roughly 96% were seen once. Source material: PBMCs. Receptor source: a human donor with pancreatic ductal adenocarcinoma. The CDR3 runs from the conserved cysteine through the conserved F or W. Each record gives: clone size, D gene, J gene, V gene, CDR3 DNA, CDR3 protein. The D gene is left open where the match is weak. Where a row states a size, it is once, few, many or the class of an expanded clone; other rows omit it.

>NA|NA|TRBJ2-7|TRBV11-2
TGTGCCAGCAGTCAAGGAGTCGAGCAGTACTTC
CASSQGVEQYF
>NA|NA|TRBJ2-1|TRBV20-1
TGCAGTGCCGACTACCACAATGAGCAGTTCTTC
CSADYHNEQFF
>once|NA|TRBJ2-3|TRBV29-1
TGCAGCGTTGGGGCAGGGCCAGATACGCAGTATTTT
CSVGAGPDTQYF
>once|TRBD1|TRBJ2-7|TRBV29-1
TGCAGCGCCAGTAAGGGGGCGAACGAGCAGTACTTC
CSASKGANEQYF
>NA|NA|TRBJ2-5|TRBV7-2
TGTGCCAGCAGCTTAGGAGGTTCTCGCCCCCAGTACTTC
CASSLGGSRPQYF
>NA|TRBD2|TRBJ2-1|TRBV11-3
TGTGCCAGCAGCTTTAGCGGGAGCGACCACAATGAGCAGTTCTTC
CASSFSGSDHNEQFF
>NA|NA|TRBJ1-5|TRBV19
TGTGCCAGTAGCAAAGGAGGAATGAGCAATCAGCCCCAGCATTTT
CASSKGGMSNQPQHF
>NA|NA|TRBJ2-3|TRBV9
TGTGCCAGCAGCGTAGCTGTTGGAGCCCAAGGTACGCAGTATTTT
CASSVAVGAQGTQYF
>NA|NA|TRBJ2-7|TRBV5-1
TGCGCCAGCAGCTTCGGGACATCAAGCTCCTACGAGCAGTACTTC
CASSFGTSSSYEQYF
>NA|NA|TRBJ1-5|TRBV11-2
TGTGCCAGCAGCTTTCTTCAAGAGGGCCCCCAGCATTTT
CASSFLQEGPQHF
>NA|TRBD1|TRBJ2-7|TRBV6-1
TGTGCCAGCGTAACCGGGACAGGGGGTTATGAGCAGTACTTC
CASVTGTGGYEQYF
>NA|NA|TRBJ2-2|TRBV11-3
TGTGCCAGCGCGGGGACTTCATCGGCCGGGGAGCTGTTTTTT
CASAGTSSAGELFF
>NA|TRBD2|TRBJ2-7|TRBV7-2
TGTGCCAGCAGCTCGGGACTAGCGGGTAGCGAGCAGTACTTC
CASSSGLAGSEQYF
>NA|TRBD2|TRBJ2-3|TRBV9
TGTGCCAGCAGTGGACTAGCGGGCACAGATACGCAGTATTTT
CASSGLAGTDTQYF
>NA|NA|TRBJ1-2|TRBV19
TGTGCCAGTAAGAGGCGAAACTATGGCTACACCTTC
CASKRRNYGYTF
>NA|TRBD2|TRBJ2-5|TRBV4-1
TGCGCCAGCAGCCTCCCGGGGGCGGGAGGGCCGGCAGAGACCCAGTACTTC
CASSLPGAGGPAETQYF
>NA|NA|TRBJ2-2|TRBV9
TGTGCCAGCAGCGCCGGGGGACTTAACACCGGGGAGCTGTTTTTT
CASSAGGLNTGELFF
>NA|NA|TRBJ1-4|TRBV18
TGTGCCAGCTCACCGTCACTCCTCGGGGATGAAAAACTGTTTTTT
CASSPSLLGDEKLFF
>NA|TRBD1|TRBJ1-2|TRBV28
TGTGCCAGCAGTTGGACGGACAGGGGTTATGGCTACACCTTC
CASSWTDRGYGYTF
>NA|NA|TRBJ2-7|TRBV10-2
TGCGCCAGCAGTGAGTTCCAGGGAAACGAGCAGTACTTC
CASSEFQGNEQYF
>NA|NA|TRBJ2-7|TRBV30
TGTGCCCGATCAACAGGGCCCCCTTACGAGCAGTACTTC
CARSTGPPYEQYF
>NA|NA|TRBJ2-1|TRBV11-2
TGTGCCAGCAGCCGGGACTCCACCTCCTACAATGAGCAGTTCTTC
CASSRDSTSYNEQFF
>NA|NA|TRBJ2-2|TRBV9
TGTGCCAGCAGCGTATCGGGCACCGGGGAGCTGTTTTTT
CASSVSGTGELFF
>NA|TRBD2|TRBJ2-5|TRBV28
TGTGCCACCCGAGGGACTAGCGGGAGACTAGAGACCCAGTACTTC
CATRGTSGRLETQYF
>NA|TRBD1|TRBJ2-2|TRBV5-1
TGCGCCAGCAGCCCTGGTGGGACAGCTACCGGGGAGCTGTTTTTT
CASSPGGTATGELFF
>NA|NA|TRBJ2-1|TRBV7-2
TGTGCCAGCAGCTTAGCTAACCCCGACTGGTACAATGAGCAGTTCTTC
CASSLANPDWYNEQFF
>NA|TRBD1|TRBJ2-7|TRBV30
TGTGCCTGGAGCGGGACAGGGGGCGCGCAGCAGTACTTC
CAWSGTGGAQQYF
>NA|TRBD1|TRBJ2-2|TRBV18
TGTGCCAGCTCAACACAGGGGTCGGATGGCACCGGGGAGCTGTTTTTT
CASSTQGSDGTGELFF
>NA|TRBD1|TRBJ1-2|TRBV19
TGTGCCAGTAGTCCACAGGGGTTGGGCTATGGCTACACCTTC
CASSPQGLGYGYTF
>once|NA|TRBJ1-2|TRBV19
TGTGCCAGTAGTATAGGGGAGATAGGTGGCTACACCTTC
CASSIGEIGGYTF
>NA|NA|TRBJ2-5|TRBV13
TGTGCCAGCAGCTTCTACCAGACTGGCCAAGAGACCCAGTACTTC
CASSFYQTGQETQYF
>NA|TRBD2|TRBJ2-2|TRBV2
TGTGCCAGCAGTGAATTAGGAGCGGGAGAAGGTACCGGGGAGCTGTTTTTT
CASSELGAGEGTGELFF
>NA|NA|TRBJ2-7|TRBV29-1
TGCAGCGTTGGGGAGGCGGGATACGAGCAGTACTTC
CSVGEAGYEQYF
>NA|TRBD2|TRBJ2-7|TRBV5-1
TGCGCCAGCAGCTTGGCGAGCGGGAGGGACGAGCAGTACTTC
CASSLASGRDEQYF
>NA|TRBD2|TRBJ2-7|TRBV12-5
TGTGCTAGTGGTTTGGTGGGACTACTGAGTAAGGTTGGATACGAGCAGTACTTC
CASGLVGLLSKVGYEQYF
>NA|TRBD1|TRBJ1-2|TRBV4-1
TGCGCCAGCAGCCAAACATTATTGGGGACAGGGATGGATAATGGCTACACCTTC
CASSQTLLGTGMDNGYTF
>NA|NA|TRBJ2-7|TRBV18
TGTGCCAGCTCACCAGCGAACGAGCAGTACTTC
CASSPANEQYF
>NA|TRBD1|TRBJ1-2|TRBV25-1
TGTGCCAGCACATCCGAGACAGGGCTGGCTGGCTACACCTTC
CASTSETGLAGYTF
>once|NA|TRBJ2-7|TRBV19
TGTGCCAGTAGTCCGACTCCGGAACGAGAGCAGTACTTC
CASSPTPEREQYF
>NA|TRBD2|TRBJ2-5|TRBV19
TGTGCCAGTAGTGACGATCCTAGCGGCCAAGAGACCCAGTACTTC
CASSDDPSGQETQYF
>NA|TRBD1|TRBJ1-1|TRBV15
TGTGCCACCAGCAGAGTGCGCGGGGACAGGGCCTTTGGGGGCACTGAAGCTTTCTTT
CATSRVRGDRAFGGTEAFF
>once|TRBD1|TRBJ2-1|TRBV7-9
TGTGCCAGCAGCTTGGGACAGGATGGACAGTTCTTC
CASSLGQDGQFF
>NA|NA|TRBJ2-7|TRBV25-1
TGTGCCAGCAGTCGCCCCAACAGGGACTACGAGCAGTACTTC
CASSRPNRDYEQYF
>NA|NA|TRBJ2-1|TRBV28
TGTGCCAGCAGTTTAGAGTTTTCCTACAATGAGCAGTTCTTC
CASSLEFSYNEQFF
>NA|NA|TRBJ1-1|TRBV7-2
TGTGCCAGCAGCTTAGTGAGACAGGCCTCTGAAGCTTTCTTT
CASSLVRQASEAFF
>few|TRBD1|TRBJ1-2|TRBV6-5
TGTGCCAGCAGTACCGAAGGACAGGGGCAATATGGCTACACCTTC
CASSTEGQGQYGYTF
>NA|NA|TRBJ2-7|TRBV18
TGTGCCAGCTCACCGGGGAGGACCGACTCCTACGAGCAGTACTTC
CASSPGRTDSYEQYF
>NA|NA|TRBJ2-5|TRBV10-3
TGTGCCATCAGTGAAAGGGAGCGGGAGACCCAGTACTTC
CAISERERETQYF
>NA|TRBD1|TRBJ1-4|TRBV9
TGTGCCAGCAGCGTAGTCCCGATCGGACAGGGTGGCGAAAAACTGTTTTTT
CASSVVPIGQGGEKLFF
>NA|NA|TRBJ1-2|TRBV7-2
TGTGCCAGCAGCTTATTCGGAAGGAGTAACTATGGCTACACCTTC
CASSLFGRSNYGYTF
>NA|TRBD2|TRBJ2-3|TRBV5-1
TGCGCCAGCAGCCCAGGGACTAGCGGACGCTCGGAGACAGATACGCAGTATTTT
CASSPGTSGRSETDTQYF
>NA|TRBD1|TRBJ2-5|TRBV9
TGTGCCAGCAGCGGACAGGGGGCGGGGGAGACCCAGTACTTC
CASSGQGAGETQYF
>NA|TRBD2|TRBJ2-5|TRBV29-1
TGCAGCGTTGCTTCGGATTGGAGCGGGAGGATCCAAGAGACCCAGTACTTC
CSVASDWSGRIQETQYF
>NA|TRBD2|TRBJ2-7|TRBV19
TGTGCCAGTAGCCTAGGACTAGCGGGAACTTACGAGCAGTACTTC
CASSLGLAGTYEQYF